This TCR beta chain is from a study of T cell responses to AZD1222 COVID-19 vaccine. A note on this clone: Antigen: not known.

Whole-study results and caveats: In a largely white British group with more females than males, clonal diversity was possibly underestimated. The repertoires were collected only after the peak T cell response.

CDR1 is SGHAT, CDR2 FQNNGV, per germline. V shed 5 bases and J shed 4 bases, with 15 bases lying between them. CDR3 length: 15 amino acids. The method was immunoSEQ multiplex PCR; TCRdb's version includes in-frame clones alone and lacks a portion of them. The data contain 150,000 to 190,000 clones, less than 90% of them seen just once; the ten biggest clones take up 6.9%. This receptor was taken from an adult who had recovered from COVID-19. This sequence joins TRBV11-2 and TRBJ2-1, with a weak D call TRBD1 (5 bases). Sequencing used peripheral blood, obtained after recovery from COVID-19. The CDR3 loop reads CASSQAGPVYNEQFF. CDR3 bases: TGTGCCAGCAGCCAGGCAGGGCCGGTTTACAATGAGCAGTTCTTC. Variable domain in full (rest from reference TRBV11-2 and TRBJ2-1): EAGVAQSPRYKIIEKRQSVAFWCNPISGHATLYWYQQILGQGPKLLIQFQNNGVVDDSQLPKDRFSAERLKGVDSTLKIQPAKLEDSAVYLCASSQAGPVYNEQFFGPGTRLTVL.